This is a list of T cell receptor beta chains from one sample in a study of cytomegalovirus exposure and HLA in healthy donors. Here immunoSEQ multiplex PCR was the method, and the copy in TCRdb shows in-frame clones only, minus some. The table has fewer than 400,000 clones, 86% seen once. Sequencing used PBMCs. These receptors were collected from a woman aged 18-29 years in good health and CMV-seronegative. The CDR3 runs from the conserved cysteine through the conserved F or W. D genes are given only for firm matches. Size values are once, few and many counts, or a class for expanded clones, and some rows have none.

D	V	size	J	CDR3	DNA
-	TRBV6-5	-	TRBJ1-2	CASSTGSDYGYTF	TGTGCCAGCAGTACCGGGTCGGACTATGGCTACACCTTC
-	TRBV19	few	TRBJ1-5	CASSIEEGAGQPQHF	TGTGCCAGTAGTATAGAGGAGGGCGCCGGGCAGCCCCAGCATTTT
-	TRBV5-4	few	TRBJ1-3	CASSLVQGGTIYF	TGTGCCAGCAGCTTGGTGCAGGGCGGCACCATATATTTT
TRBD1	TRBV5-4	-	TRBJ2-2	CASSLGQGVNTGELFF	TGTGCCAGCAGCTTAGGACAGGGTGTCAACACCGGGGAGCTGTTTTTT
-	TRBV27	-	TRBJ2-2	CASSLSRNTGELFF	TGTGCCAGCAGTTTATCCAGAAACACCGGGGAGCTGTTTTTT
TRBD1	TRBV7-7	few	TRBJ2-1	CASSPGTDNEQFF	TGTGCCAGCAGCCCAGGGACAGACAATGAGCAGTTCTTC
-	TRBV18	once	TRBJ2-7	CASSPSDNIYEQYF	TGTGCCAGCTCACCATCCGACAATATCTACGAGCAGTACTTC
TRBD2	TRBV7-3	-	TRBJ2-1	CASSPTGTILYNEQFF	TGTGCCAGCAGCCCAACGGGGACTATTCTCTACAATGAGCAGTTCTTC
-	TRBV9	-	TRBJ2-5	CASSVTSNQETQYF	TGTGCCAGCAGCGTTACGAGTAATCAAGAGACCCAGTACTTC
-	TRBV18	-	TRBJ2-7	CASSLVGLPYEQYF	TGTGCCAGCTCACTTGTGGGACTTCCCTACGAGCAGTACTTC
-	TRBV7-2	-	TRBJ2-3	CASSFTGGDTQYF	TGTGCCAGCAGTTTTACTGGCGGGGATACGCAGTATTTT
-	TRBV30	-	TRBJ2-5	CAWGLGETQYF	TGTGCCTGGGGACTCGGAGAGACCCAGTACTTC
-	TRBV4-2	few	TRBJ2-3	CASSQAAGQGTDTQYF	TGTGCCAGCAGCCAAGCGGCCGGACAAGGAACAGATACGCAGTATTTT
-	TRBV7-8	-	TRBJ1-2	CASAGLGLSYTF	TGTGCCAGCGCGGGGTTGGGGTTAAGCTACACCTTC
-	TRBV27	-	TRBJ2-7	CASTTAGADEQYF	TGTGCCAGCACCACCGCTGGGGCAGACGAGCAGTACTTC
TRBD1	TRBV27	-	TRBJ1-1	CASSLQRGLFGTEAFF	TGTGCCAGCAGTTTACAAAGGGGGCTATTTGGCACTGAAGCTTTCTTT
-	TRBV7-9	once	TRBJ1-2	CASSLGTEGFRGYTF	TGTGCCAGCAGCTTAGGGACTGAGGGTTTTAGGGGCTACACCTTC
TRBD2	TRBV11-2	-	TRBJ2-1	CASSSTSGSSYNEQFF	TGTGCCAGCAGCTCCACTAGCGGTAGCTCCTACAATGAGCAGTTCTTC
-	TRBV27	-	TRBJ1-3	CASRGTGVVSGNTIYF	TGTGCCAGCAGGGGTACCGGGGTCGTCTCTGGAAACACCATATATTTT
-	TRBV20-1	-	TRBJ2-7	CSVAGPYEQYF	TGCAGTGTGGCGGGACCCTACGAGCAGTACTTC
TRBD1	TRBV6-6	once	TRBJ2-2	CASRSGTGDTGELFF	TGTGCCAGCAGATCCGGGACAGGGGACACCGGGGAGCTGTTTTTT
TRBD1	TRBV18	-	TRBJ2-3	CASSQTTGVDTQYF	TGTGCCAGCTCACAGACCACAGGGGTGGATACGCAGTATTTT
TRBD1	TRBV7-2	-	TRBJ2-5	CASSRATGGLETQYF	TGTGCCAGCAGCAGAGCGACAGGGGGCTTAGAGACCCAGTACTTC
-	TRBV7-9	-	TRBJ2-7	CASSLEEGRRGWVNF	TGTGCCAGCAGCTTAGAAGAAGGACGGAGGGGATGGGTGAACTTC
TRBD1	TRBV5-1	-	TRBJ2-7	CASSLVVGTGVYEQYF	TGCGCCAGCAGCTTGGTTGTAGGGACAGGGGTATACGAGCAGTACTTC
TRBD2	TRBV7-3	-	TRBJ2-3	CASSLRLAGGTDTQYF	TGTGCCAGCAGCTTACGACTAGCGGGAGGGACAGATACGCAGTATTTT